These 22 T cell receptor beta chains were sequenced from one sample in a study of blood T cells in healthy people across ages. Combining a sample-barcoded 5' primer with a J-beta primer mix, a second PCR ran for 7 to 11 cycles. Each CDR3 protein gets one entry after TCRdb re-called the 5' RACE reads with MiXCR. The repertoire holds 700,000 or so distinct CDR3 sequences, with 20% to 25% as singletons. Sequences were obtained from blood. These receptors all stem from a man in his 70s in good health.

The J gene is TRBJ1-5, the V gene TRBV6-1; a weak D match, TRBD1 (5 bases). V shed 8 bases and J shed 3 bases, with 11 bases lying between them. This CDR3 comprises 13 residues. CDR1 and CDR2 from the germline V gene are MNHNS and SASEGT. CDR3 sequence reads: CASLWGVNQPQHF. CDR3 DNA: TGTGCCAGCTTGTGGGGGGTCAATCAGCCCCAGCATTTT.

This clonotype appeared many times. V is TRBV7-2 and J is TRBJ2-3; 8 bases are a match to TRBD1. The CDR3 length is 16 residues. Per germline, CDR1 SGHTA and CDR2 FQGNSA. The V segment lost 3 bases and the J segment 6 bases; nucleotides outside the gene matches: 11. In nucleotides, the CDR3 is TGTGCCAGCAGCTTCGTGGACAGGGCTGTTTCGGATACGCAGTATTTT. Its protein is CASSFVDRAVSDTQYF.

This clonotype has more than one count but fewer than ten. The V and J genes are TRBV6-6 and TRBJ2-1; D unclear. CDR1 is MNHNY, CDR2 SVGAGI, per germline (reference sequence). V lost 6 bases, J lost 9 bases, and 15 bases lay in between. The CDR3 contains 13 residues. The CDR3 DNA reads TGTGCCAGCAGAGAGTTCTTGATGGGTGAGCAGTTCTTC. Translating it yields CASREFLMGEQFF.

The chain recombines TRBV7-2 with TRBJ2-1; no reliable D call. In germline, CDR1 is SGHTA, CDR2 FQGNSA. The CDR3 spans 14 residues. The V end lost 1 base, the J end lost 6 bases, and 10 bases lay between the germline ends. The CDR3 sequence: CASSLGRTSNEQFF. DNA of the CDR3: TGTGCCAGCAGCTTAGGCCGTACCTCCAATGAGCAGTTCTTC.

Only one count was recorded for this clonotype. The chain carries TRBV20-1 and TRBJ1-5, with a possible D match to TRBD1 (6 bases). V lost 5 bases and J 2 bases, leaving 13 bases between the germline ends. This CDR3 region has 14 residues. The germline gives CDR1 DFQATT, CDR2 SNEGSKA (reference sequence). The CDR3 region is CSAPGEGGNQPQHF. In DNA form, the CDR3 reads TGCAGTGCTCCAGGGGAGGGCGGCAATCAGCCCCAGCATTTT.

The chain employs TRBV7-8 and TRBJ2-3; 12 bases are shared with TRBD2. This CDR3 has 16 residues. V lost 5 bases to trimming and J lost 4 bases; unmatched junction nucleotides: 7. Germline V CDR1 and CDR2: SGHVS, FQNEAQ. CDR3 region: CASSPKGLAGADTQYF. The CDR3 DNA sequence: TGTGCCAGCAGCCCTAAGGGACTAGCGGGTGCAGATACGCAGTATTTT.

This clonotype came up a few times. The V and J genes are TRBV7-3 and TRBJ2-7; 8 nucleotides agree with TRBD1. V gave up 2 bases and J gave up 3 bases; unmatched junction bases: 6. Germline loops: CDR1 SGHTA, CDR2 FQGTGA. The CDR3 is 15 residues long. This CDR3 is CASSLESGTGYEQYV. The CDR3 DNA sequence: TGTGCCAGCAGCTTAGAGTCGGGGACAGGCTACGAGCAGTACGTC.

This clonotype was counted at least ten times. The junction does not match germline at one end; this may be a read error. This rearrangement joins TRBV5-1 to TRBJ1-1; TRBD1 matches at 10 bases. Per germline, CDR1 SGHRS and CDR2 YFSETQ. CDR3 size: 14 residues. DNA of the CDR3: TGTGCCAGCAGCCTGGGACAGGGGAGTACTGAAGCTTTCTTT. Its translation is CASSLGQGSTEAFF.

The chain links TRBV28 to TRBJ2-3; 7 nucleotides agree with TRBD2. Trimming removed 6 bases from V and 4 bases from J; junction bases left unmatched: 10. The CDR3 consists of 15 residues. CDR1 is MDHEN, CDR2 SYDVKM, per germline. The CDR3 DNA is TGTGCCAGCAGCTCGGGACTAACATTTTCAGATACGCAGTATTTT. The encoded protein is CASSSGLTFSDTQYF.

This clonotype has only a few counts. V gene TRBV14 combines with J gene TRBJ2-1; no definite D call. Germline V lookup: CDR1 SGHDN, CDR2 FVKESK. The CDR3 loop spans 16 amino acids. V dropped 2 bases and J dropped 5 bases, with 16 bases sitting between them. CDR3 sequence (DNA): TGTGCCAGCAGCCAATATACGTGTCTGGCGGACAATGAGCAGTTCTTC. This sequence encodes CASSQYTCLADNEQFF.

The rearrangement links TRBV12-3 or TRBV12-4 to TRBJ2-1; D gene unclear. V was cut by 3 bases and J by 5 bases, with 8 bases left in between. The CDR3 loop spans 13 amino acids. The CDR3 DNA sequence: TGTGCCAGCAGTTTGCCCCCGAACAATGAGCAGTTCTTC. This codes for CASSLPPNNEQFF.

The sample holds a few counts of this clonotype. The rearrangement joins TRBV28 to TRBJ2-7; D uncertain. The CDR3 contains 17 residues. The V and J ends lost 6 bases and 4 bases respectively, with 25 bases between them. Germline V gene sequence: CDR1 MDHEN, CDR2 SYDVKM. CDR3 in amino acids: CASRLRLGSGAMYEQYF. The CDR3 DNA reads TGTGCCAGCAGACTCCGGTTGGGCAGTGGAGCCATGTACGAGCAGTACTTC.

This clonotype has a handful of counts. The rearrangement uses TRBV6-6 and TRBJ2-1, with D perhaps matching TRBD1 (6 bases). The J call may not be correct, given that the DNA end is closer to TRBJ2-7. CDR3 length equals 13 residues. Germline values: CDR1 MNHNY, CDR2 SVGAGI (reference sequence). CDR3 DNA: TGTGCCAGCAGTTACTCGGACAGATACGAGCAGTACGTC. Translation: CASSYSDRYEQYV.

The chain recombines TRBV28 with TRBJ1-1, with 7 bases matching TRBD1. The CDR3 runs to 13 residues. Per germline, CDR1 MDHEN and CDR2 SYDVKM. Trimming at V came to 7 bases and at J to 7 bases, leaving 9 bases not matched to a gene. The CDR3 loop reads CASTKGGQLEAFF. In DNA, the CDR3 is TGTGCCAGCACCAAAGGGGGACAGCTTGAAGCTTTCTTT.

This clonotype appeared a few times. This chain connects TRBV24-1 to TRBJ2-4; D call uncertain. Germline CDR1 reads KGHDR; CDR2 reads SFDVKD. V was clipped by 7 bases and J by 3 bases, with 15 bases between them. The CDR3 length is 15 residues. The chain's CDR3 is CATSDPARGKNIQYF. The CDR3 coding sequence is TGTGCCACCAGCGACCCCGCTAGAGGCAAAAACATTCAGTACTTC.

The gene calls are TRBV2 and TRBJ1-2, with no clear D. The CDR3 totals 13 residues. Germline CDR1 and CDR2: SNHLY and FYNNEI. Trimming cost V 1 base and J 7 bases, with 10 bases left between them. The CDR3 DNA reads TGTGCCAGCAGTGAAGGACACCCGTTTGGCTACACCTTC. Protein: CASSEGHPFGYTF.

This clonotype turned up a few times. At one boundary the junction diverges from the germline segment, which might be a read error. The chain recombines TRBV5-1 with TRBJ2-3; no firm D call. The germline V gene encodes CDR1 SGHRS and CDR2 YFSETQ. CDR3 size: 14 residues. CDR3 sequence reads: CASSLGGLADTQYF. CDR3 nucleotides: TGTGCCAGCAGCTTAGGTGGCCTCGCAGATACGCAGTATTTT.

This clonotype was found many times. This chain links TRBV7-9 with TRBJ2-1; TRBD1 aligns across 8 bases. This CDR3 is built from 15 residues. The V and J ends lost 6 bases and 0 bases, in that order; junction bases with no gene match: 4. CDR1 and CDR2 from the germline V gene are SEHNR and FQNEAQ (reference sequence). CDR3 sequence: CASRSDRGSYNEQFF. The CDR3 DNA is TGTGCCAGCAGATCCGACAGGGGCTCCTACAATGAGCAGTTCTTC.

In this sample, this clonotype turned up a few times. This rearrangement joins TRBV6-2 or TRBV6-3 to TRBJ2-1; no firm D call. Trimming pared 7 bases from V and 2 bases from J, leaving 18 bases between. Germline-derived CDR1 and CDR2 are MNHEY and SVGEGT. The CDR3 spans 16 residues. The CDR3 loop reads CASTLGGALTYNEQFF. The CDR3 DNA is TGTGCCAGCACTCTCGGCGGAGCCTTAACCTACAATGAGCAGTTCTTC.

This sequence joins TRBV5-1 and TRBJ1-2; no clear D. V lost 7 bases and J lost 3, with 16 bases in between. Germline loops: CDR1 SGHRS, CDR2 YFSETQ. The CDR3 loop spans 14 amino acids. Here the CDR3 DNA reads TGCGCCAGCTGCCTTGAGGCGCCGCACTATGGCTACACCTTC. Translated: CASCLEAPHYGYTF.

This clonotype was counted between two and nine times. The junction shows a germline mismatch at one end, possibly a read error. CDR3 loop: CASSPNRGNKFF. CDR3 nucleotide sequence: TGTGCCAGCAGTCCCAACAGGGGGAATAAGTTCTTC. The gene calls are TRBV12-3 or TRBV12-4 and TRBJ2-5; 8 positions agree with TRBD1. The CDR3 runs 12 residues.

The chain is built from TRBV6-5 and TRBJ1-5; D remains ambiguous. This CDR3 is built from 15 residues. Germline V gene sequence: CDR1 MNHEY, CDR2 SVGAGI. With 6 bases removed from V and 8 bases from J, the gap between germline ends came to 20 bases. The CDR3: CASSRTPVPSEPQHF. The CDR3 nucleotides are TGTGCCAGCAGCCGTACTCCGGTCCCCTCAGAGCCCCAGCATTTT.